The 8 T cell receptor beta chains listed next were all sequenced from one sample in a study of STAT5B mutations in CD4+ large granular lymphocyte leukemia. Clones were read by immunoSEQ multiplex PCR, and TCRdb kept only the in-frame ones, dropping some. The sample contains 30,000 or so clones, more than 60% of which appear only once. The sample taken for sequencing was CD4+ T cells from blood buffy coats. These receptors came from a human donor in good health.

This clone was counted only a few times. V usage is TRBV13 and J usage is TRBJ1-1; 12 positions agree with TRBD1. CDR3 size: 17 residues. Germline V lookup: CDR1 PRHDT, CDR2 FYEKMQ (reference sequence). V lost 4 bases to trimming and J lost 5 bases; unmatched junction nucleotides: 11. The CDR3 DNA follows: TGTGCCAGCAGCTCCGTCCCGGGACAGGGGGCTAAGACTGAAGCTTTCTTT. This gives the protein CASSSVPGQGAKTEAFF.

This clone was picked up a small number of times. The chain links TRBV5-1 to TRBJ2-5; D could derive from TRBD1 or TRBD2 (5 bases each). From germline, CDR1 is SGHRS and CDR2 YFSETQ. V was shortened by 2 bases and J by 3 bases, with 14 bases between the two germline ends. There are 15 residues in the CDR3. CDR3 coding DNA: TGCGCCAGCAGCTTTAACTGGGGGTCTAAAGAGACCCAGTACTTC. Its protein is CASSFNWGSKETQYF.

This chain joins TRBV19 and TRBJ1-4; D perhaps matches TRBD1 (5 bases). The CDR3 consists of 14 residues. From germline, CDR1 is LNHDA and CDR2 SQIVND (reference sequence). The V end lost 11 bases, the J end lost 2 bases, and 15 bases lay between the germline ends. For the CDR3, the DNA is TGTGCCTCCCTAATGGCAGGGACTAATGAAAAACTGTTTTTT. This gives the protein CASLMAGTNEKLFF.

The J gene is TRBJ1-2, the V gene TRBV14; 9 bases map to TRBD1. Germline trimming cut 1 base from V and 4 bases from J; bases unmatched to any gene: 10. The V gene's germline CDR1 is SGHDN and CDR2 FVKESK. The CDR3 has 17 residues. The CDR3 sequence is CASSQGFFTGGRYGYTF. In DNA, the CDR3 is TGTGCCAGCAGCCAAGGATTTTTTACAGGGGGCCGCTATGGCTACACCTTC.

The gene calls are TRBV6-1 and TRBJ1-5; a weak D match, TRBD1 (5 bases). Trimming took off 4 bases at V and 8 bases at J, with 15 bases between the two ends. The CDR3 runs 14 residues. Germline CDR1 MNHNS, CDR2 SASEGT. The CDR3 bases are TGTGCCAGCAGTGGAGGGACGGGCTATAAGCCCCAGCATTTT. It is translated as CASSGGTGYKPQHF.

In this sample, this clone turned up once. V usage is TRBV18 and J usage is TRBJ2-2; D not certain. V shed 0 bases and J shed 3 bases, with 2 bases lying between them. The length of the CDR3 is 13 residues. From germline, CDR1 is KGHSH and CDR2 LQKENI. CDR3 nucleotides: TGTGCCAGCTCACCACCGGACACCGGGGAGCTGTTTTTT. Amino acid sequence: CASSPPDTGELFF.

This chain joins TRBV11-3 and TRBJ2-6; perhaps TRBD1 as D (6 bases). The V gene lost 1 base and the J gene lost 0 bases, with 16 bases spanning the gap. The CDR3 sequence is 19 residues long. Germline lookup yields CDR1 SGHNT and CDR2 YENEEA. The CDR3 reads CASSLVLRGAYSGANVLTF. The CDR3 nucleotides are TGTGCCAGCAGCTTAGTTCTCAGGGGCGCCTACTCTGGGGCCAACGTCCTGACTTTC. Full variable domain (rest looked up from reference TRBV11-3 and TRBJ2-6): EAGVVQSPRYKIIEKKQPVAFWCNPISGHNTLYWYLQNLGQGPELLIRYENEEAVDDSQLPKDRFSAERLKGVDSTLKIQPAELGDSAVYLCASSLVLRGAYSGANVLTFGAGSRLTVL.

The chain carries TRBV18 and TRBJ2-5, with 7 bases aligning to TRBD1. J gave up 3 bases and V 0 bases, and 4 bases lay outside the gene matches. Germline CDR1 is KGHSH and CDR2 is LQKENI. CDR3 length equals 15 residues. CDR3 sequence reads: CASSPPRTGKETQYF. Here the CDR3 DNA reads TGTGCCAGCTCACCACCCCGGACAGGAAAAGAGACCCAGTACTTC.